This T cell receptor (beta chain) came from a study of patients and donors after allogeneic stem cell transplantation. TCRdb ran MiXCR on the RT-PCR reads and lists one entry per CDR3 protein. The sample consists of some 960,000 distinct CDR3 sequences, approximately 18% of them appearing once. Germline lookup yields CDR1 LGHDT and CDR2 YNNKEL (reference sequence). The CDR3 loop spans 16 amino acids. Comments on this clonotype: At one boundary the junction diverges from the germline segment, which might be a read error.

The receptor comes from a human donor who was either an allogeneic HSCT recipient or a stem cell or donor lymphocyte infusion donor (not recorded which). It is not recorded whose cells these are; they may come from a transplant donor. Sequences were obtained from blood, either unsorted or a sorted T cell fraction (not recorded which). The rearrangement joins TRBV3-1 to TRBJ1-5, with 8 bases fitting TRBD1. In nucleotides, the CDR3 is TGTGCCAGCAGTCAAGAACGACAGGGGAGGAATCAGCCCCAGCATTTT. This encodes CASSQERQGRNQPQHF.